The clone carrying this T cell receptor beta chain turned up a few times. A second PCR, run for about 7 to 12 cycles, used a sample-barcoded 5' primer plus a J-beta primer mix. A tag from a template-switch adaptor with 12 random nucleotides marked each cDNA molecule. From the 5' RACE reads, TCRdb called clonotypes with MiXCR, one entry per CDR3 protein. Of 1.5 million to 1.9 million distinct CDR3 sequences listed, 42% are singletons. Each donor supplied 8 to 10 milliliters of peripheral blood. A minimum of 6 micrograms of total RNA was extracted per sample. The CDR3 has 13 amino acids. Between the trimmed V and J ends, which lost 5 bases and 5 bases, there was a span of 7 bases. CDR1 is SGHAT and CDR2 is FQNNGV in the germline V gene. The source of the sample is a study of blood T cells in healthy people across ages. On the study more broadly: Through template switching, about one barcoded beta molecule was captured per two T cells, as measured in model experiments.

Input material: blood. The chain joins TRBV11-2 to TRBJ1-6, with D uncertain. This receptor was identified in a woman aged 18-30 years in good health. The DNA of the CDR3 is TGTGCCAGCAGCCTTCCAAATAATTCACCCCTCCACTTT. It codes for CASSLPNNSPLHF. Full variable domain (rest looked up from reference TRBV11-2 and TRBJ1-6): EAGVAQSPRYKIIEKRQSVAFWCNPISGHATLYWYQQILGQGPKLLIQFQNNGVVDDSQLPKDRFSAERLKGVDSTLKIQPAKLEDSAVYLCASSLPNNSPLHFGNGTRLTVT.